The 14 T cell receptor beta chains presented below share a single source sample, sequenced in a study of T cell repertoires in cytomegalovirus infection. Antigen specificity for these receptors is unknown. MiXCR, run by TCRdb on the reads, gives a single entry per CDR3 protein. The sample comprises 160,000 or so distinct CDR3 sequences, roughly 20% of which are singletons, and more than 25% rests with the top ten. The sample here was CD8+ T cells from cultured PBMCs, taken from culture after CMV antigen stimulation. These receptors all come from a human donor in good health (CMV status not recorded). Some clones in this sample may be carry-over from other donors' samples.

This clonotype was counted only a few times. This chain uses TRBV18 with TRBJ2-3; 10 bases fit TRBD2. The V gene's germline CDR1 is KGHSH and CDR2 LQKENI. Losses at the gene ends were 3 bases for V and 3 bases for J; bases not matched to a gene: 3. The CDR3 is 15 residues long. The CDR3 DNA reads TGTGCCAGCTCACCGGCTAGCGGGGGAACAGATACGCAGTATTTT. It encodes CASSPASGGTDTQYF.

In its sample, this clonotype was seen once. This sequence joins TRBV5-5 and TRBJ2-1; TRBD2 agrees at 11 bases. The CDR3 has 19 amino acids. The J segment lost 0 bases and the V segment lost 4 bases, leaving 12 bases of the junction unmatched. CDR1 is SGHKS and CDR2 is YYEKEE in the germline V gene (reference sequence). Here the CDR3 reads CASSQSRTSGLNSYNEQFF. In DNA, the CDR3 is TGTGCCAGCAGCCAAAGTAGGACTAGCGGGTTGAACTCCTACAATGAGCAGTTCTTC.

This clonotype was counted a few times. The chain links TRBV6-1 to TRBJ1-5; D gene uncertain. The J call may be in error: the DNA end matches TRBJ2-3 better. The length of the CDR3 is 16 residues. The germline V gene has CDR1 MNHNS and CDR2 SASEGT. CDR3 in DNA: TGTGCCAGCAGTGAAGCGCACGGGTTTAGCAATCAGCCCCAGTATTTT. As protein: CASSEAHGFSNQPQYF.

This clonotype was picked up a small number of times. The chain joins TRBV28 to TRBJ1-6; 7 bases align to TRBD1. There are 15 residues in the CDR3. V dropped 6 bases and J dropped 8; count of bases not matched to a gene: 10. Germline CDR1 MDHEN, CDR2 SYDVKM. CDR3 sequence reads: CASSRNDREDSPLHF. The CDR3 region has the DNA TGTGCCAGCAGCCGCAACGACAGGGAGGATTCACCCCTCCACTTT.

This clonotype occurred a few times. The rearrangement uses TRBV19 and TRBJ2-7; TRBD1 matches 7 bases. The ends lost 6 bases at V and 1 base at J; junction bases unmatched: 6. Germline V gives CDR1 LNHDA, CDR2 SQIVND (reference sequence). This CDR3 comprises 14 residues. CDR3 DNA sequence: TGTGCCAGTAGCCCATCGACAGGGTCCTACGAGCAGTACTTC. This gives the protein CASSPSTGSYEQYF.

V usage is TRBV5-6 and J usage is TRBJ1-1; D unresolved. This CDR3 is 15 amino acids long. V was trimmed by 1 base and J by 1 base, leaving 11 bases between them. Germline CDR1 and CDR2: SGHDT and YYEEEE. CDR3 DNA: TGTGCCAGCAGCTTGAAAAGGTTACGGAACACTGAAGCTTTCTTT. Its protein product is CASSLKRLRNTEAFF. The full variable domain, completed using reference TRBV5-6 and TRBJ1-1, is DAGVTQSPTHLIKTRGQQVTLRCSPKSGHDTVSWYQQALGQGPQFIFQYYEEEERQRGNFPDRFSGHQFPNYSSELNVNALLLGDSALYLCASSLKRLRNTEAFFGQGTRLTVV.

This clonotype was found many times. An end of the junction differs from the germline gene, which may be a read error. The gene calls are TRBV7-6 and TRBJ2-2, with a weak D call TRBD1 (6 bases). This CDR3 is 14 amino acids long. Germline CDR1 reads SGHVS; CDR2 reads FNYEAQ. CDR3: CASSLGQNTGELFF. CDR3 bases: TGCGCCAGCAGCCTGGGACAGAACACCGGGGAGCTGTTTTTT.

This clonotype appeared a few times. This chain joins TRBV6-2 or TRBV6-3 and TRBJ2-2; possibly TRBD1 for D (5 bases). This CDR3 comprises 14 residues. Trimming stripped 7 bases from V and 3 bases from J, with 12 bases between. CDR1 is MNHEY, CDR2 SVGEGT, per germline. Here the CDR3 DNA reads TGTGCCAGCAAATGGCTAGGGGACACCGGGGAGCTGTTTTTT. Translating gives CASKWLGDTGELFF.

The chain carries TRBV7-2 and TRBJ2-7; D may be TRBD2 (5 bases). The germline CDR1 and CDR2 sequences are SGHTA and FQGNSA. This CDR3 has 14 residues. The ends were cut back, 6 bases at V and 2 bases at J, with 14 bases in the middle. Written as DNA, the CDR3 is TGTGCCAGCAGGGAGCCGGGGTTTACCTACGAGCAGTACTTC. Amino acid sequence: CASREPGFTYEQYF.

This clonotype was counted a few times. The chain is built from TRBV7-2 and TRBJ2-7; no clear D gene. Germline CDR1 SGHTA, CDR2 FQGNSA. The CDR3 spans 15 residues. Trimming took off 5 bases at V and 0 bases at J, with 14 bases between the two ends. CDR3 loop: CASSPVGSSSYEQYF. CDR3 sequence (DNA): TGTGCCAGCAGCCCCGTAGGTTCGAGCTCCTACGAGCAGTACTTC.

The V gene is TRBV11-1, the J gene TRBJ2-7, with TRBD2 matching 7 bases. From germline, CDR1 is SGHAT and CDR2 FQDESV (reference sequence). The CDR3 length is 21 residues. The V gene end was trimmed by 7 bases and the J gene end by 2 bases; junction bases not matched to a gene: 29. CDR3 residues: CASTKLATSSGTDVRTYEQYF. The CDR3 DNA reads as TGTGCCAGCACAAAACTCGCGACGTCTAGCGGAACCGATGTAAGAACCTACGAGCAGTACTTC.

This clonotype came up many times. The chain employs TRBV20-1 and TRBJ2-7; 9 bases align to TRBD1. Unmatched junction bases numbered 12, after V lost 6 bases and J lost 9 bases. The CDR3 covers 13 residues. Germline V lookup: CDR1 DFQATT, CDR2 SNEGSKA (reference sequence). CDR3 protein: CSAKNLDRGVQYF. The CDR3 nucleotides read TGCAGTGCAAAGAACTTGGACAGGGGTGTGCAGTACTTC.

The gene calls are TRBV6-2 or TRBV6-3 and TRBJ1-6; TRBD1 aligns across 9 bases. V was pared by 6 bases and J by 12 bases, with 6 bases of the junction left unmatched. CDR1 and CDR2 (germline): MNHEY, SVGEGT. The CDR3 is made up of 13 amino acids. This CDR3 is CASSRQGVGPLHF. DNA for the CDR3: TGTGCCAGCAGCAGACAGGGGGTGGGACCCCTCCACTTT.

CDR3 sequence reads: CASSQENLSGVTYEQYF. CDR3 bases: TGCGCCAGCAGCCAGGAGAACCTTAGCGGGGTTACCTACGAGCAGTACTTC. This chain uses TRBV4-1 with TRBJ2-7; 8 bases align to TRBD2. The junction had 12 bases not matched to a gene; V was cut back by 3 bases and J by 2 bases. Germline V CDR1 and CDR2: MGHRA, YSYEKL. The CDR3 runs 17 residues.